This TCR beta chain was captured by sequencing in a study of T cell clusters in autoimmune cytopenias (dated by TCRdb to the late 2010s). Broadly, across the study: A median TRB sequencing depth of roughly 56,000 reads per sample was reached, and a median of roughly 2,300 distinct TRB clonotypes per sample was obtained. TRB and IGH repertoires from peripheral blood were sequenced in autoimmune cytopenia patients at active disease and during treatment follow-up, with healthy, CLL and autoimmune hepatitis controls included alongside. The study was designed to test whether a disease-specific immune repertoire signature usable as a blood-based biomarker is carried by autoimmune cytopenia patients. Study-wide findings and limitations: The cluster-lack signature was not observed for secondary cytopenia versus CLL, as the signature was apparently masked by the dominant lymphoma-associated repertoire. The GLIPH analysis suggested a lack of physiological T cell clusters in primary autoimmune cytopenia patients, since around 56 clusters were exclusive to healthy donors whereas 17 were exclusive to patients. The T cell clusters were defined only in silico, and the functional role of the clusters was left to be validated experimentally. TRB repertoire shifts, with less even repertoires in secondary cytopenia and CLL, mostly reflected lymphoma bias rather than autoimmunity. Approximately 3-fold more exclusive TRB clusters were observed in healthy donors than in active autoimmune hepatitis patients, consistent with an autoimmunity-wide signature.

On this clonotype: Its antigen is currently not known.

Spanning cysteine to phenylalanine, the CDR3 consists of 14 amino acids. No DNA is listed. CDR1 and CDR2 were assigned from the germline V gene (reference sequence) as LNHDA and SQIVND. TRB amplification used approximately 0.25 ug of peripheral blood genomic DNA, tens of thousands of genome equivalents, per sample. TRB rearrangements were amplified by multiplex PCR following a touch-down protocol, with the TRB-A and TRB-B primer pools mixed in one tube. Two consecutive PCR reactions with Phusion HS II polymerase added Illumina adapters and sample indices to the amplicons. Amplicons were gel-purified with the NucleoSpin Gel and PCR Clean-up kit, then quantified by Qubit and quality-checked on an Agilent 2100 Bioanalyzer. Sequencing of the libraries was done on an Illumina MiSeq with paired-end, single-indexed, 600-cycle runs. The study's own analysis went as follows. MiXCR version 2.1.12, together with the default MiXCR reference library, was used to align and assemble the TRB reads. A clone was defined by each unique CDR3 nucleotide sequence, and analysis was restricted to productive sequences with at least two reads. To assess repertoire diversity, an R script computed alpha-parameterized diversity profiles (alpha 0 to 5), which included the Shannon (alpha 1) and Simpson (alpha 2) indices. Combinatorial TRB VJ usage was calculated with the tcR package and was compared between cohorts by principal component analysis performed with ade4. TCRbeta CDR3s were clustered with GLIPH on cohort pairs matched by age and read depth, and cluster frequencies were compared by Wilcoxon test. TCRdb reprocessed the reads, so every CDR3 protein sequence counts as one entry and DNA is not shown. None of the V and J calls come from the authors' own analysis; TCRdb made them. This sample's table carries fewer than 10,000 distinct CDR3 sequences. The ten most abundant clones make up about 8.7% of the sample.

The receptor was derived from a human donor with an autoimmune cytopenia or autoimmune hepatitis (not recorded which). Sequencing used peripheral blood. The chain joins TRBV19 to TRBJ2-7; checking the TCRdb D call of TRBD2 is not possible without DNA. The CDR3 loop reads CASTPRGRPYEQYF.